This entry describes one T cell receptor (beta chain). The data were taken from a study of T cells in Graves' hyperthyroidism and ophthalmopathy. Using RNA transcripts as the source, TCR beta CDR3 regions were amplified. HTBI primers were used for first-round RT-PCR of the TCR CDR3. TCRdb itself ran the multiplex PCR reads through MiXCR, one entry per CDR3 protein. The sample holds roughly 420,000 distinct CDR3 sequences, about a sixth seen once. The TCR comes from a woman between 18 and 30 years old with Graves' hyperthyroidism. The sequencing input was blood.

The CDR3 nucleotides are TGCGCCAGCACCAGCGCGAATATCGGGACAGAACACAATGAGCAGTTCTTC. As protein: CASTSANIGTEHNEQFF. The V and J genes are TRBV5-1 and TRBJ2-1; 7 positions agree with TRBD1. With V trimmed by 6 bases and J by 5 bases, 17 bases remained unmatched. The CDR3 runs 17 residues. Germline loops: CDR1 SGHRS, CDR2 YFSETQ.